These 20 T cell receptor beta chains were all obtained from the same sample, sequenced in a study of blood T cell repertoires in COVID-19. Measured with immunoSEQ multiplex PCR; TCRdb has only the in-frame clones, and not every one. The sample consists of almost 85,000 clones, around 89% of them appearing once. Input material: PBMCs or T cells enriched from blood (not recorded which). The receptors originated from a woman between 50 and 59 years old with acute COVID-19.

This chain connects TRBV30 to TRBJ1-1; D is unclear. The CDR3 runs 13 residues. The V gene lost 4 bases and the J gene lost 1 base, with 10 bases spanning the gap. Germline V gene data show CDR1 as GTSNPN and CDR2 as SVGIG (reference sequence). DNA for the CDR3: TGTGCCTGGAAAAGTCGAGAGAACACTGAAGCTTTCTTT. Amino acids: CAWKSRENTEAFF. The full variable domain, in which reference TRBV30 and TRBJ1-1 provide the parts outside the CDR3, is SQTIHQWPATLVQPVGSPLSLECTVEGTSNPNLYWYRQAAGRGLQLLFYSVGIGQISSEVPQNLSASRPQDRQFILSSKKLLLSDSGFYLCAWKSRENTEAFFGQGTRLTVV.

The gene calls are TRBV18 and TRBJ2-7; 9 bases line up with TRBD1. The CDR3 runs 14 residues. V was clipped by 8 bases and J by 2 bases; unmatched bases: 7. The germline V gene has CDR1 KGHSH and CDR2 LQKENI. CDR3 bases: TGTGCCAGCGCCCCCGGGACAGGGCCCTACGAGCAGTACTTC. Translation gives CASAPGTGPYEQYF.

The DNA of the CDR3 is TGTGCCAGCAGCTCGACAGGGGCCGGCACCGGGGAGCTGTTTTTT. Its protein product is CASSSTGAGTGELFF. The rearrangement links TRBV5-5 to TRBJ2-2; 8 nucleotides match TRBD1. Germline lookup yields CDR1 SGHKS and CDR2 YYEKEE (reference sequence). J gave up 4 bases and V 3 bases, and 5 bases lay outside the gene matches. This CDR3 is 15 amino acids long.

This chain joins TRBV28 and TRBJ1-1; 10 nucleotides align to TRBD1. The trim removed 3 bases at V and 5 bases at J, leaving 6 bases unmatched. Germline V gene data show CDR1 as MDHEN and CDR2 as SYDVKM. CDR3 length equals 15 residues. The DNA for the CDR3 is TGTGCCAGCAGTTTCGGCGGACAGGGGGGGACTGAAGCTTTCTTT. It is translated as CASSFGGQGGTEAFF.

The chain uses TRBV7-9 and TRBJ1-6; a possible D gene is TRBD1 (6 bases). CDR1 is SEHNR, CDR2 FQNEAQ, per germline (reference sequence). V dropped 3 bases and J dropped 5 bases, with 11 bases sitting between them. The CDR3 covers 15 residues. CDR3 DNA sequence: TGTGCCAGCAGCTTGGGGTCAGGGGATAATTCACCCCTCCACTTT. Encoded protein: CASSLGSGDNSPLHF.

This clone was counted between two and nine times. The CDR3 sequence: CASSEDTAGGFYGYTF. In DNA form, the CDR3 reads TGTGCCAGCAGTGAAGATACGGCAGGGGGCTTCTATGGCTACACCTTC. The rearrangement links TRBV6-1 to TRBJ1-2; TRBD1 agrees at 8 bases. The CDR3 length is 16 residues. J gave up 4 bases and V 1 base, and 8 bases lay outside the gene matches. Germline CDR1 is MNHNS and CDR2 is SASEGT.

The rearrangement uses TRBV12-3 or TRBV12-4 and TRBJ2-5; D unresolved. The CDR3 contains 12 residues. V lost 6 bases to trimming and J lost 2 bases, with 7 bases between them. The CDR3 nucleotides read TGTGCCAGCAGAACAATACAAGAGACCCAGTACTTC. Its translation: CASRTIQETQYF.

This clone was observed a single time. V and J are TRBV19 and TRBJ2-3; 10 nucleotides agree with TRBD2. The CDR3 consists of 17 residues. Germline-derived CDR1 and CDR2 are LNHDA and SQIVND (reference sequence). Losses at the gene ends were 7 bases for V and 5 bases for J; bases not matched to a gene: 15. Written as DNA, the CDR3 is TGTGCCAGTACCGATGGGGCCCTAGCGGGAGTGTTAGATACGCAGTATTTT. Its protein is CASTDGALAGVLDTQYF.

This clone has just one count. This rearrangement joins TRBV5-6 to TRBJ2-7; D perhaps matches TRBD2 (6 bases). This CDR3 has 15 residues. In germline, CDR1 is SGHDT, CDR2 YYEEEE. Trimming left V 4 bases short and J 0 bases short, with 14 bases between. CDR3 loop: CASSPEAGRSYEQYF. The CDR3 DNA sequence: TGTGCCAGCAGCCCCGAAGCGGGCCGCTCCTACGAGCAGTACTTC.

This chain connects TRBV27 to TRBJ1-5, with D possibly being TRBD1 (5 bases). Germline CDR1 reads MNHEY; CDR2 reads SMNVEV (reference sequence). The CDR3 extends over 14 amino acids. The V end was cut by 3 bases, the J end by 3 bases, with 9 bases between. The CDR3 bases are TGTGCCAGCAGTTTCGGGGGAACCAATCAGCCCCAGCATTTT. Protein: CASSFGGTNQPQHF.

The rearrangement links TRBV11-2 to TRBJ2-5; 8 positions match TRBD1. The CDR3 is 13 amino acids. Germline CDR1 SGHAT, CDR2 FQNNGV. V gave up 5 bases and J gave up 5 bases; unmatched junction bases: 4. The CDR3 loop reads CASSPGQGETQYF. The CDR3 nucleotides are TGTGCCAGCAGCCCCGGACAGGGTGAGACCCAGTACTTC.

The rearrangement uses TRBV19 and TRBJ1-5; D might be TRBD1 (5 bases). This CDR3 spans 15 amino acids. CDR1 LNHDA and CDR2 SQIVND come from the germline V gene (reference sequence). Between the trimmed V and J ends, which lost 3 bases and 7 bases, there was a span of 16 bases. The CDR3 sequence: CASSMGGGVGQPQHF. The DNA of the CDR3 is TGTGCCAGTAGTATGGGGGGGGGAGTAGGACAGCCCCAGCATTTT.

The chain recombines TRBV5-4 with TRBJ1-2; TRBD1 matches at 7 bases. The junction had 5 bases not matched to a gene; V was cut back by 3 bases and J by 3 bases. Germline CDR1 SGHNT, CDR2 YYREEE (reference sequence). The CDR3 extends over 14 amino acids. CDR3 in DNA: TGTGCCAGCAGCTCTCCCGGGACAGACTATGGCTACACCTTC. Encoded protein: CASSSPGTDYGYTF.

The chain uses TRBV29-1 and TRBJ2-7; TRBD1 matches 9 bases. Germline V CDR1 and CDR2: SQVTM, ANQGSEA. This CDR3 has 13 residues. Trimming took 7 bases from V and 6 from J; bases not matched to a gene: 10. The CDR3 DNA follows: TGCAGCGCCGGGACAGGGACGGGGGGCGAGCAGTACTTC. Protein sequence: CSAGTGTGGEQYF.

CDR3 sequence reads: CASMGGGTNEKLFF. CDR3 DNA sequence: TGTGCCAGTATGGGAGGAGGAACCAATGAAAAACTGTTTTTT. The chain uses TRBV19 and TRBJ1-4; D is undetermined. Trimming cost V 7 bases and J 5 bases, with 14 bases left between them. Germline CDR1 reads LNHDA; CDR2 reads SQIVND (reference sequence). The CDR3 is made up of 14 amino acids.

This clone has only a few counts. The gene calls are TRBV7-9 and TRBJ2-7, with TRBD2 as a possible D gene (6 bases). Germline values: CDR1 SEHNR, CDR2 FQNEAQ (reference sequence). This CDR3 contains 13 residues. Deletions cut 3 bases from V and 4 bases from J, with 10 bases between. Written as DNA, the CDR3 is TGTGCCAGCAGCTTGGAGGGCCTTTACGAGCAGTACTTC. This gives the protein CASSLEGLYEQYF.

This chain links TRBV30 with TRBJ1-2, with no clear D. Germline CDR1 and CDR2: GTSNPN and SVGIG (reference sequence). The CDR3 covers 13 residues. The V and J ends lost 5 bases and 1 base respectively, with 11 bases between them. The CDR3 DNA reads TGTGCCTGGGGAGGCACCAGTAACTATGGCTACACCTTC. This gives the protein CAWGGTSNYGYTF.

This chain uses TRBV4-1 with TRBJ1-5; maybe TRBD1 (5 bases). CDR1 MGHRA and CDR2 YSYEKL come from the germline V gene. The length of the CDR3 is 14 residues. V gave up 0 bases and J gave up 6 bases, with 9 bases separating them. The CDR3 DNA reads TGCGCCAGCAGCCAAGAAGGGGCAATTCAGCCCCAGCATTTT. Translating it yields CASSQEGAIQPQHF.

Here the CDR3 DNA reads TGCAGTGCTAGTGTGTTGGGGGGTGGCACTGAAGCTTTCTTT. Its translation: CSASVLGGGTEAFF. This sequence joins TRBV20-1 and TRBJ1-1, with a tentative D call TRBD1 (5 bases). The CDR3 has 14 amino acids. Per the germline V gene, CDR1 is DFQATT and CDR2 is SNEGSKA (reference sequence). Trimming stripped 3 bases from V and 4 bases from J, with 15 bases between.

Notes on this clone: Its ends do not fully match the called genes, so a read error is possible. The chain links TRBV7-8 to TRBJ1-1; D uncertain. Germline-derived CDR1 and CDR2 are SGHVS and FQNEAQ. CDR3 size: 14 residues. The CDR3 sequence is CASSLGRSNPEAFF. The CDR3 nucleotides read TGTGCCAGCAGCTTAGGCCGGTCGAACCCTGAAGCTTTCTTT.